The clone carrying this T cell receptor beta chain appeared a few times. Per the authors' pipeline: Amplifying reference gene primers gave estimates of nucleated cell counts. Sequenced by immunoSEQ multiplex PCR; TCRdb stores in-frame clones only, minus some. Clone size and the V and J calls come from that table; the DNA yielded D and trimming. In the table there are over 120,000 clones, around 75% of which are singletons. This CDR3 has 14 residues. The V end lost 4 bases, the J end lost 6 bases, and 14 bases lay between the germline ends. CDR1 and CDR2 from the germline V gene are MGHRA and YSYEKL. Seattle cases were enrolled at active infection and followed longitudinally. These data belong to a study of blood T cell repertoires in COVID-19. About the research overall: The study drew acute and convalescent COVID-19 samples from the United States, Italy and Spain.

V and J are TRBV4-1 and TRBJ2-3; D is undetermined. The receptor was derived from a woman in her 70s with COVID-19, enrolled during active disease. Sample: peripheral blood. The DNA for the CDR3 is TGCGCCAGCAGCCTGGGCGTATGGCAGGATACGCAGTATTTT. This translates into CASSLGVWQDTQYF.